The rows below give T cell receptor beta chains drawn from one sample of a study of blood T cell repertoires in COVID-19. Only in-frame clones appear in the TCRdb table, and some are missing; sequencing was by immunoSEQ multiplex PCR. The data contain about 330,000 clones, approximately 88% of them seen just once; the ten biggest clones take up 9.9%. The sequencing sample was made of peripheral blood. These TCRs come from a man in his thirties or forties with COVID-19, enrolled during active disease. Both conserved end residues are part of each CDR3. The D gene is left open where the match is weak. The size entry is marked missing in some rows and otherwise reads once, few, many or a size class.

abundance,j_gene,d_gene,v_gene,CDR3nt,CDR3aa
once,TRBJ1-1,.,TRBV6-5,TGTGCCAGCAAATCTGAGGTGTTGGTGAACACTGAAGCTTTCTTT,CASKSEVLVNTEAFF
.,TRBJ1-2,.,TRBV9,TGTGCCAGCAGCGTAGGAGGGGCAGGGGTGGTTTATGGCTACACCTTC,CASSVGGAGVVYGYTF
.,TRBJ2-5,TRBD2,TRBV13,TGTGCCAGCAGCTTGGGGCACGGGACTAGCGAGCCACAAGAGACCCAGTACTTC,CASSLGHGTSEPQETQYF
.,TRBJ1-2,.,TRBV5-4,TGTGCCAGCAGCTTGGCCTCCACAGGTTCCTATGGCTACACCTTC,CASSLASTGSYGYTF
once,TRBJ1-5,TRBD1,TRBV12-3/TRBV12-4,TGTGCCAGCAGTTCGGACAGGAATCAGCCCCAGCATTTT,CASSSDRNQPQHF
once,TRBJ1-2,.,TRBV9,TGTGCCAGCTGCCCAGATGTGGCAGGAAACTATGGCTACACCTTC,CASCPDVAGNYGYTF
.,TRBJ2-2,.,TRBV5-4,TGTGCCAGCACCGCGTTTAACACCGGGGAGCTGTTTTTT,CASTAFNTGELFF
.,TRBJ2-7,.,TRBV5-4,TGTGCCAGCAGCTCCCAGACAGAATACGAGCAGTACTTC,CASSSQTEYEQYF
.,TRBJ2-2,.,TRBV27,TGTGCCAGCAGTTTATCTCGCCCAGGGCCTTACACCGGGGAGCTGTTTTTT,CASSLSRPGPYTGELFF
.,TRBJ2-7,TRBD2,TRBV3-1/TRBV3-2,TGTGCCAGCAGCCAAGAAAAAGGACTAGCCGCCTACGAGCAGTACTTC,CASSQEKGLAAYEQYF
.,TRBJ1-1,.,TRBV28,TGTGCCAGCAGTTTACAGGGAGGCACTGAAGCTTTCTTT,CASSLQGGTEAFF
.,TRBJ1-4,.,TRBV7-9,TGTGCCAGCAGCTTTGGGAGGGGCTCAACTAATGAAAAACTGTTTTTT,CASSFGRGSTNEKLFF
.,TRBJ1-5,.,TRBV7-6,TGTGCCAGCAGCTTAGGCGGGAGCCTCTTTAGCAATCAGCCCCAGCATTTT,CASSLGGSLFSNQPQHF
.,TRBJ2-6,.,TRBV6-5,TGTGCCGCAGGGGCTCTCTCTGGGGCCAACGTCCTGACTTTC,CAAGALSGANVLTF
.,TRBJ1-1,TRBD1,TRBV4-2,TGTGCCAGCAGCCGCCTCGACAGGGGGATTAAGAACACTGAAGCTTTCTTT,CASSRLDRGIKNTEAFF
few,TRBJ1-2,TRBD1,TRBV19,TGTGCCAGTACCCAGGGGGGCTATGGCTACACCTTC,CASTQGGYGYTF
.,TRBJ2-5,.,TRBV19,TGTGCCAGTAGCTCCGGGACGACCCGGGGGGAGACCCAGTACTTC,CASSSGTTRGETQYF
.,TRBJ1-1,.,TRBV5-1,TGCGCCAGCAGCCAATCCGCGGAGCCCACTGAAGCTTTCTTT,CASSQSAEPTEAFF
.,TRBJ2-7,TRBD2,TRBV7-9,TGTGCCAGCAGCCCCGGCCGGTTTCGGGGGGGGTACTACGAGCAGTACTTC,CASSPGRFRGGYYEQYF
.,TRBJ2-3,.,TRBV12-2,TGTGCAAGTCGCTCCCCTGGGACTAGCGGGAGTGTTAGCACAGATACGCAGTATTTT,CASRSPGTSGSVSTDTQYF
.,TRBJ2-1,.,TRBV6-4,TGTGCCAGCAGTGACTCCTCCCCGGGGGATGAGCAGTTCTTC,CASSDSSPGDEQFF
.,TRBJ2-7,TRBD1,TRBV6-2/TRBV6-3,TGTGCCAGCAGTTACTCCGACAGGGGGCATGGCTACGAGCAGTACTTC,CASSYSDRGHGYEQYF
.,TRBJ1-5,.,TRBV24-1,TGTGCCACCAGTGATTTCGGGGGGCCCCAGCATTTT,CATSDFGGPQHF
.,TRBJ1-2,.,TRBV5-6,TGTGCCAGCAGCAGAGAGCGGGGCAGTGACTATGGCTACACCTTC,CASSRERGSDYGYTF
once,TRBJ2-2,.,TRBV3-1/TRBV3-2,TGTGCCAGCAGCCAAAGAACAGGGTGGACCGGGGAGCTGTTTTTT,CASSQRTGWTGELFF
few,TRBJ2-1,.,TRBV5-1,TGCGCCAGCAGCACCGACAGAGAGCAGTTCTTC,CASSTDREQFF
.,TRBJ1-6,.,TRBV27,TGTGCCAGCGGGCCTGAATCGCCAAATTCACCCCTCCACTTT,CASGPESPNSPLHF